This record looks at one TCR beta chain sequence and its context. The antigen is undetermined. These data belong to a study of T cells in Graves' hyperthyroidism and ophthalmopathy. Broader study findings: Blood also held most thyroid clonotypes expanded beyond 0.001.

This CDR3 region has 13 residues. V lost 3 bases, J lost 8 bases, and 13 bases lay in between. The investigators amplified TCR beta CDR3 regions from RNA transcripts. A first-round RT-PCR of the TCR CDR3 used the HTBI primer set. One entry per CDR3 protein results from TCRdb running MiXCR on the multiplex PCR reads. The table lists about 270,000 distinct CDR3 sequences, around 22% of them singletons, with around two thirds in the top ten. The receptor was isolated from a man aged 25-45 years with Graves' ophthalmopathy. The chain links TRBV12-3 or TRBV12-4 to TRBJ2-5; D gene ambiguous. The sample consisted of blood. As DNA, the CDR3 is TGTGCCAGCAGTTTTTCGTCTACTTCTACCCAGTACTTC. Protein: CASSFSSTSTQYF.